This TCR beta chain was found in a study of early T cells in non-severe SARS-CoV-2 infection. This clonotype was seen ten or more times. TCRdb fed the 5' RACE reads into MiXCR, producing one record per CDR3 protein. This sample has some 110,000 distinct CDR3 sequences, with just under 15% found just once. Germline V gene lookup returns CDR1 SNHLY and CDR2 FYNNEI. The CDR3 has 14 amino acids. Trimming cost V 5 bases and J 7 bases, with 17 bases left between them. The chain is built from TRBV2 and TRBJ1-2; D might be TRBD1 (6 bases). This clonotype was obtained from an adult who was a healthcare worker with PCR-confirmed SARS-CoV-2 infection or an uninfected control (not recorded which). The sequenced sample consisted of whole blood. CDR3 nucleotides: TGTGCCAGCAGTCTTAGACAGGTCGTCGGTGGCTACACCTTC. It is translated as CASSLRQVVGGYTF.